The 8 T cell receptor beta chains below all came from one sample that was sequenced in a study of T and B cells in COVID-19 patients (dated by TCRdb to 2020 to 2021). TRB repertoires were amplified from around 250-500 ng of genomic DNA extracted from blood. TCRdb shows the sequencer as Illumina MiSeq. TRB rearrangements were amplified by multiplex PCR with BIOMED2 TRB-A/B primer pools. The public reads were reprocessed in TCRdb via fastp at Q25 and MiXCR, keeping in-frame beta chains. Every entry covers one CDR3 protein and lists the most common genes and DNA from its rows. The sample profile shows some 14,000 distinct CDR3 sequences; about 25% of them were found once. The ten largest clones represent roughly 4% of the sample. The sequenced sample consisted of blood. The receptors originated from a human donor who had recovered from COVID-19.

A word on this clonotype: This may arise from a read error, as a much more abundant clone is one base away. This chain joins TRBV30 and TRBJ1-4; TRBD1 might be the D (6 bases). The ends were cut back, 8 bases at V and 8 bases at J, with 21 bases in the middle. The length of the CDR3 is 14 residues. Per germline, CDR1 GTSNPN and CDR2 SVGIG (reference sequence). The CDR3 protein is CARTRDMSSEKLFF. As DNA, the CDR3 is TGTGCCCGGACCCGGGACATGTCGTCCGAAAAACTGTTTTTT.

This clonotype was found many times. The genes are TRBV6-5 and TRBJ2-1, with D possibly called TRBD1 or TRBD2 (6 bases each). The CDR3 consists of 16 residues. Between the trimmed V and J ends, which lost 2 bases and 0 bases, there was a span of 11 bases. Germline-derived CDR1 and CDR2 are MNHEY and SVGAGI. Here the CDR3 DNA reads TGTGCCAGCAGTTACGAGGGGGGCCCCTCCTACAATGAGCAGTTCTTC. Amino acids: CASSYEGGPSYNEQFF.

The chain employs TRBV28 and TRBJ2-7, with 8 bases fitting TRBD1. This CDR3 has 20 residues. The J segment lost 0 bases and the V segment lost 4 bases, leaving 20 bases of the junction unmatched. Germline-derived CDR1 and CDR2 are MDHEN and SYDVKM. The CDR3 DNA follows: TGTGCCAGCAGTTCCCCCCCTCCGGACAGGGATAGATGGAGCTCCTACGAGCAGTACTTC. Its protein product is CASSSPPPDRDRWSSYEQYF.

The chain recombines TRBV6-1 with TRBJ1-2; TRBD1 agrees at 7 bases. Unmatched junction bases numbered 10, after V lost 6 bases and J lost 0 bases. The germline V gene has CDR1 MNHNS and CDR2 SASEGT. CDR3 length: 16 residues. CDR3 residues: CASSRRDSLANYGYTF. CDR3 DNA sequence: TGTGCCAGCAGCCGCCGGGACAGCTTAGCTAACTATGGCTACACCTTC.

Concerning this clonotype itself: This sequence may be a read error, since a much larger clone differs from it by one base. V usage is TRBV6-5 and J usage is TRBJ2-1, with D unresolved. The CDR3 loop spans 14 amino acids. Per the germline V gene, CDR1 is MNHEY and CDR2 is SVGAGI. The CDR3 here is CASSEGSDYIEQFF. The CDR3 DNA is TGTGCCAGCAGTGAAGGGTCCGATTACATTGAGCAGTTCTTC.

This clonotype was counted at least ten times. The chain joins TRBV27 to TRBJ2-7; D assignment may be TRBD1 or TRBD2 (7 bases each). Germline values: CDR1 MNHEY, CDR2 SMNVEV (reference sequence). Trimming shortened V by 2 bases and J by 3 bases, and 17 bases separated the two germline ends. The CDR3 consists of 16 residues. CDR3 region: CASSLVGGGGFYEQYF. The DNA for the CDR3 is TGTGCCAGCAGTTTAGTAGGGGGCGGGGGATTCTACGAGCAGTACTTC.

CDR3 nucleotide sequence: TGTGCCAGCAGCTCGCAAGCGCCGGGACTAGCGGTCGGGGAGCTGTTTTTT. It specifies CASSSQAPGLAVGELFF. The chain recombines TRBV7-2 with TRBJ2-2, with 11 bases that match TRBD2. The CDR3 is 17 residues long. Germline CDR1 and CDR2: SGHTA and FQGNSA. With 4 bases clipped from V and 7 bases from J, the junction kept 11 bases outside the gene matches.

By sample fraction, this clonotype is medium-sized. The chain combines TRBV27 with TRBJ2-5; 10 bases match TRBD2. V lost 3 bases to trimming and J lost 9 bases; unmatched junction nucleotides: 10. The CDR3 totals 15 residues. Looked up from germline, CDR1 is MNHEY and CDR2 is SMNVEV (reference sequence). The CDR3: CASSLEAGGPQAQYF. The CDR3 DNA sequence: TGTGCCAGCAGTTTGGAAGCGGGGGGGCCTCAGGCCCAGTACTTC.